The clone carrying this T cell receptor (beta chain) was observed a handful of times. Its antigen is currently unknown. This CDR3 spans 13 amino acids. Per the germline V gene, CDR1 is SGHAT and CDR2 is FQNNGV. V was cut by 3 bases and J by 4 bases, with 9 bases left in between. These data are taken from a study of blood T cells in healthy people across ages. Per sample, extraction of total RNA gave at least 6 micrograms in every case. Broader study findings: Long-lived and aged donors differed, with more naive CD4+ cells and higher diversity in the long-lived.

Sample-barcoded 5' priming and a J-beta primer mix drove a second PCR of roughly 7 to 11 cycles. TCRdb reprocessed the 5' RACE reads with MiXCR, giving one entry per CDR3 protein. Among around 1,900,000 distinct CDR3 sequences listed, 35% to 50% were seen once. The gene calls are TRBV11-2 and TRBJ2-5, with D uncertain. The sequenced sample consisted of blood. The sequence was obtained from a human donor in good health. The DNA of the CDR3 is TGTGCCAGCAGCTTTGGAGACACAGAGACCCAGTACTTC. It encodes CASSFGDTETQYF.